The 32 T cell receptor beta chains in this list originate from one sample, sequenced in a study of blood T cells in healthy people across ages. Together with a sample-barcoded 5' primer, a J-beta primer mix was included in a second PCR lasting roughly 6 to 12 cycles. TCRdb redid the calling of the 5' RACE reads with MiXCR, one entry per CDR3 protein. This table holds over 700,000 distinct CDR3 sequences, 20% to 25% found once. The same data also went into a second study, on T cells of mothers and their children.

Sequences were obtained from blood. These receptors originate from a boy younger than 18 in good health.

This clonotype was observed a handful of times. The chain joins TRBV24-1 to TRBJ2-3, with D perhaps TRBD1 (6 bases). Germline CDR1 and CDR2: KGHDR and SFDVKD. The V end lost 3 bases, the J end lost 7 bases, and 16 bases lay between the germline ends. CDR3 length: 15 amino acids. The CDR3 sequence: CATSDPRTDGNTQYF. In DNA, the CDR3 is TGTGCCACCAGTGATCCGAGGACAGATGGGAATACGCAGTATTTT.

The V and J genes are TRBV23-1 and TRBJ2-7; D is undetermined. TRBV23-1 is known as an ORF, though its function is uncertain. Trimming removed 8 bases at V and 3 bases at J, with 17 bases between. The length of the CDR3 is 14 residues. CDR3 bases: TGCGCCAGCGTTCGCTCGGATAGAGTCTACGAGCAGTACTTC. Translating it yields CASVRSDRVYEQYF.

This clonotype has a handful of counts. The rearrangement joins TRBV7-8 to TRBJ2-7; D not resolved. Trimming removed 5 bases from V and 2 bases from J, with 16 bases in between. The CDR3 sequence is 15 residues long. The germline V gene has CDR1 SGHVS and CDR2 FQNEAQ. CDR3 loop: CASSAAPGHPYEQYF. CDR3 DNA: TGTGCCAGCAGCGCGGCCCCGGGCCATCCCTACGAGCAGTACTTC. Drawing the rest from reference TRBV7-8 and TRBJ2-7, the complete variable domain is GAGVSQSPRYKVAKRGQDVALRCDPISGHVSLFWYQQALGQGPEFLTYFQNEAQLDKSGLPSDRFFAERPEGSVSTLKIQRTQQEDSAVYLCASSAAPGHPYEQYFGPGTRLTVT.

The V gene is TRBV5-6, the J gene TRBJ2-3, with D tentatively TRBD1 (6 bases). Trimming removed 4 bases from V and 5 bases from J, with 14 bases in between. The CDR3 runs 14 residues. The germline V gene encodes CDR1 SGHDT and CDR2 YYEEEE. The CDR3 nucleotides are TGTGCCAGCAGCCTTCCTTTAGGGGGAGATACGCAGTATTTT. Protein: CASSLPLGGDTQYF.

CDR3 nucleotides: TGTGCCACCAGCAGAGAATGGTCGGGGGAGCAGTACTTC. This sequence encodes CATSREWSGEQYF. V usage is TRBV15 and J usage is TRBJ2-7, with a possible D match to TRBD2 (5 bases). The CDR3 totals 13 residues. Per germline, CDR1 LNHNV and CDR2 YYDKDF (reference sequence). V was trimmed by 0 bases and J by 7 bases, leaving 10 bases between them.

This clonotype was recorded many times. V usage is TRBV29-1 and J usage is TRBJ2-3; D perhaps matches TRBD1 (5 bases). Germline V gene lookup returns CDR1 SQVTM and CDR2 ANQGSEA. Deletions cut 4 bases from V and 0 bases from J, with 8 bases between. This CDR3 contains 13 residues. The CDR3 protein is CSVVGPSTDTQYF. The CDR3 DNA sequence: TGCAGCGTTGTGGGGCCTAGCACAGATACGCAGTATTTT.

The rearrangement links TRBV28 to TRBJ2-3; no firm D call. This CDR3 spans 12 amino acids. V shed 10 bases and J shed 3 bases, with 11 bases lying between them. CDR1 and CDR2 from the germline V gene are MDHEN and SYDVKM. CDR3 bases: TGTGCCACCAAGTACTCTACAGATACGCAGTATTTT. Amino acid sequence: CATKYSTDTQYF.

The chain carries TRBV5-1 and TRBJ2-7, with D tentatively TRBD1 (5 bases). V shed 4 bases and J shed 1 base, with 12 bases lying between them. CDR3 length: 14 amino acids. Germline V gives CDR1 SGHRS, CDR2 YFSETQ. CDR3 residues: CASSHDTGSYEQYF. CDR3 DNA: TGCGCCAGCAGCCATGATACAGGATCCTACGAGCAGTACTTC.

This clonotype came up a few times. The genes are TRBV21-1 and TRBJ2-7; the table's D call TRBD1 went unverified against the DNA. TRBV21-1 is listed as a pseudogene. This CDR3 region has 14 residues. Here the CDR3 reads CANLLRVARYEQYF. The CDR3 bases are TGTGCCAACCTATTGAGAGTGGCGCGGTACGAGCAGTACTTC.

The chain has TRBV5-1 and TRBJ2-7, with D perhaps matching TRBD1 (6 bases). This CDR3 spans 14 amino acids. With 5 bases removed from V and 6 bases from J, the gap between germline ends came to 18 bases. The germline CDR1 and CDR2 sequences are SGHRS and YFSETQ. The CDR3 bases are TGCGCCAGCAGAACGCAGGACAGCGCTTTCGAGCAGTACTTC. Residues: CASRTQDSAFEQYF.

The chain recombines TRBV4-3 with TRBJ2-1; a weak D match, TRBD2 (6 bases). Germline loops: CDR1 LGHNA, CDR2 YSLEER. The V and J ends lost 0 bases and 8 bases respectively, with 14 bases between them. The CDR3 loop spans 15 amino acids. The CDR3: CASSQDRGTVHEQFF. In DNA, the CDR3 is TGCGCCAGCAGCCAAGATCGGGGGACCGTACATGAGCAGTTCTTC.

This chain uses TRBV28 with TRBJ2-5; D perhaps matches TRBD2 (5 bases). Judging by the DNA end, TRBJ2-7 fits better; the J call may be wrong. CDR1 and CDR2 (germline): MDHEN, SYDVKM. This CDR3 has 13 amino acids. The CDR3 DNA sequence: TGTGCCAGCAGCCGTACCGACTATGGCGAGCAGTACTTC. This gives the protein CASSRTDYGEQYF.

This clonotype was seen more than once but under ten times. This chain connects TRBV6-2 or TRBV6-3 to TRBJ1-1; possibly TRBD1 for D (6 bases). V was trimmed by 2 bases and J by 1 base, leaving 14 bases between them. CDR3 length equals 16 residues. Germline-derived CDR1 and CDR2 are MNHEY and SVGEGT. CDR3 DNA: TGTGCCAGCAGTTACGGGTGGGGGCAAGAGAACACTGAAGCTTTCTTT. Translation gives CASSYGWGQENTEAFF.

The CDR3 DNA reads as TGTGCCAGCAGCTTAGCGGATGATCATATTGACAATGAGCAGTTCTTC. Translating it yields CASSLADDHIDNEQFF. J is TRBJ2-1 and V is TRBV7-9; D unclear. CDR3 size: 16 residues. Germline CDR1 SEHNR, CDR2 FQNEAQ (reference sequence). The ends were cut back, 0 bases at V and 5 bases at J, with 14 bases in the middle.

This clonotype appeared a few times. The chain joins TRBV4-1 to TRBJ2-1, with D maybe TRBD1 (5 bases). V shed 1 base and J shed 9 bases, with 19 bases lying between them. Per germline, CDR1 MGHRA and CDR2 YSYEKL. CDR3 length: 16 residues. CDR3 DNA sequence: TGCGCCAGCAGCCAAGCCGGACAAGGGCCTAACCCTGAGCAGTTCTTC. This translates into CASSQAGQGPNPEQFF.

The J gene is TRBJ2-5, the V gene TRBV4-2, with D maybe TRBD2 (5 bases). The J call is uncertain, as TRBJ2-1 better fits the DNA end. This CDR3 spans 13 amino acids. Germline lookup yields CDR1 LGHNA and CDR2 YNFKEQ. In nucleotides, the CDR3 is TGTGCCAGCAGCCAAGGTCGAGGGTATGAGCAGTTCTTC. As protein: CASSQGRGYEQFF.

This clonotype has a handful of counts. V usage is TRBV20-1 and J usage is TRBJ2-5; 11 positions match TRBD2. Germline V CDR1 and CDR2: DFQATT, SNEGSKA (reference sequence). After removal of 0 bases from V and 5 bases from J, the junction contained 5 bases not matched to a gene. The CDR3 totals 15 residues. CDR3 region: CSARDTSGGKETQYF. CDR3 coding DNA: TGCAGTGCTAGAGATACTAGCGGGGGAAAGGAGACCCAGTACTTC.

The chain is built from TRBV5-1 and TRBJ2-5, with D maybe TRBD2 (5 bases). V dropped 1 base and J dropped 0 bases, with 13 bases sitting between them. Germline-derived CDR1 and CDR2 are SGHRS and YFSETQ. The CDR3 consists of 16 residues. CDR3 DNA sequence: TGCGCCAGCAGCTTGAACGCGGGTGCGTACCAAGAGACCCAGTACTTC. Translated: CASSLNAGAYQETQYF.

The V call is TRBV27, the J call TRBJ2-7; perhaps TRBD2 as D (5 bases). Trimming removed 5 bases from V and 0 bases from J, with 14 bases in between. CDR3 length: 15 amino acids. Germline V gives CDR1 MNHEY, CDR2 SMNVEV (reference sequence). This chain's CDR3 is CASSPTELVSYEQYF. CDR3 DNA: TGTGCCAGCAGTCCCACCGAACTAGTCTCCTACGAGCAGTACTTC.

The V gene is TRBV29-1, the J gene TRBJ1-2, with D perhaps matching TRBD1 (6 bases). The V and J ends lost 7 bases and 5 bases respectively, with 26 bases between them. This CDR3 has 16 amino acids. From germline, CDR1 is SQVTM and CDR2 ANQGSEA. CDR3 residues: CSARRGRDNGAYGYTF. CDR3 nucleotide sequence: TGCAGCGCCAGACGAGGCCGGGACAATGGGGCTTATGGCTACACCTTC.

This clonotype appeared a few times. J is TRBJ2-5 and V is TRBV3-1; TRBD2 matches at 9 bases. There are 16 residues in the CDR3. Looked up from germline, CDR1 is LGHDT and CDR2 is YNNKEL (reference sequence). Trimming removed 3 bases from V and 3 bases from J; junction bases left unmatched: 8. The CDR3 coding sequence is TGTGCCAGCAGCCAGGTTAGCGGGAGAGGAGAAGAGACCCAGTACTTC. Its translation: CASSQVSGRGEETQYF.

The sample holds one count of this clonotype. The chain uses TRBV7-9 and TRBJ2-7, with 7 bases identical to TRBD1. The length of the CDR3 is 13 residues. Losses at the gene ends were 4 bases for V and 6 bases for J; bases not matched to a gene: 6. CDR1 and CDR2 from the germline V gene are SEHNR and FQNEAQ (reference sequence). CDR3 in amino acids: CASSSTGVGEQYF. CDR3 coding DNA: TGTGCCAGCAGCTCAACAGGGGTTGGCGAGCAGTACTTC.

The V gene is TRBV7-9, the J gene TRBJ2-1, with 9 bases lining up with TRBD1. Germline-derived CDR1 and CDR2 are SEHNR and FQNEAQ (reference sequence). Unmatched junction bases numbered 11, after V lost 5 bases and J lost 9 bases. This CDR3 is 15 amino acids long. This CDR3 reads CASSRRGQGRSEQFF. CDR3 DNA: TGTGCCAGCAGCCGGCGGGGACAGGGAAGGAGTGAGCAGTTCTTC.

V gene TRBV20-1 combines with J gene TRBJ1-1; 7 bases align to TRBD1. With 5 bases clipped from V and 3 bases from J, the junction kept 6 bases outside the gene matches. The germline CDR1 and CDR2 sequences are DFQATT and SNEGSKA (reference sequence). The CDR3 length is 13 residues. The DNA of the CDR3 is TGCAGTGCTGATCCACAGGGGTACACTGAAGCTTTCTTT. This codes for CSADPQGYTEAFF.

V and J are TRBV27 and TRBJ2-7, with a tentative D call TRBD1 (6 bases). This CDR3 has 16 residues. Trimming pared 2 bases from V and 3 bases from J, leaving 17 bases between. Per germline, CDR1 MNHEY and CDR2 SMNVEV (reference sequence). The CDR3 DNA sequence: TGTGCCAGCAGTTTAAGGGTTGGGGACAAGAACTACGAGCAGTACTTC. It is translated as CASSLRVGDKNYEQYF.

The chain recombines TRBV20-1 with TRBJ2-5, with TRBD1 matching over 7 bases. With the DNA end fitting TRBJ2-7 better, the J assignment may be wrong. Germline CDR1 and CDR2: DFQATT and SNEGSKA (reference sequence). The CDR3 is made up of 14 amino acids. This CDR3 is CSARGPGTDYEQYF. CDR3 nucleotide sequence: TGCAGTGCTAGAGGACCCGGGACAGACTACGAGCAGTACTTC.

The gene calls are TRBV12-3 or TRBV12-4 and TRBJ2-1, with a weak D call TRBD2 (5 bases). V was clipped by 5 bases and J by 5 bases, with 10 bases between them. The CDR3 covers 13 residues. The CDR3 bases are TGTGCCAGCAGTCACGCCGGGAACAATGAGCAGTTCTTC. This codes for CASSHAGNNEQFF.

This clonotype came up a few times. The chain employs TRBV18 and TRBJ1-2; D remains ambiguous. The germline V gene has CDR1 KGHSH and CDR2 LQKENI. This CDR3 is built from 13 residues. Trimming pared 2 bases from V and 6 bases from J, leaving 10 bases between. DNA of the CDR3: TGTGCCAGCTCACCATCGGCCGTTGATGGCTACACCTTC. Translation gives CASSPSAVDGYTF.

The chain couples TRBV6-2 or TRBV6-3 to TRBJ1-1; perhaps TRBD1 as D (5 bases). V lost 2 bases to trimming and J lost 1 base, with 8 bases between them. CDR1 is MNHEY, CDR2 SVGEGT, per germline. The CDR3 extends over 14 amino acids. This chain's CDR3 is CASSYLQGNTEAFF. CDR3 sequence (DNA): TGTGCCAGCAGTTACCTCCAGGGGAACACTGAAGCTTTCTTT.

This clonotype has more than one count but fewer than ten. This sequence joins TRBV11-2 and TRBJ1-4, with unresolved D. V lost 4 bases and J lost 1, with 7 bases in between. This CDR3 has 14 amino acids. Germline CDR1 reads SGHAT; CDR2 reads FQNNGV. The CDR3 loop is CASSYSGTNEKLFF. The CDR3 DNA reads as TGTGCCAGCAGCTACTCCGGAACTAATGAAAAACTGTTTTTT. Drawing the rest from reference TRBV11-2 and TRBJ1-4, the complete variable domain is EAGVAQSPRYKIIEKRQSVAFWCNPISGHATLYWYQQILGQGPKLLIQFQNNGVVDDSQLPKDRFSAERLKGVDSTLKIQPAKLEDSAVYLCASSYSGTNEKLFFGSGTQLSVL.

This rearrangement joins TRBV3-1 to TRBJ1-4; D gene unclear. With 2 bases removed from V and 3 bases from J, the gap between germline ends came to 13 bases. The CDR3 has 16 amino acids. Looked up from germline, CDR1 is LGHDT and CDR2 is YNNKEL (reference sequence). CDR3 region: CASSQPIGASNEKLFF. The CDR3 DNA is TGTGCCAGCAGCCAACCAATAGGTGCATCTAATGAAAAACTGTTTTTT.

J is TRBJ2-5 and V is TRBV10-3, with D possibly called TRBD1 or TRBD2 (8 bases each). The CDR3 totals 17 residues. CDR1 ENHRY and CDR2 SYGVKD come from the germline V gene. Trimming took off 0 bases at V and 11 bases at J, with 25 bases between the two ends. The DNA for the CDR3 is TGTGCCATCAGTGAGTCGTGGGGGACAGGCCCAGCGGGGGAGCAGTACTTC. Translating it yields CAISESWGTGPAGEQYF.